This T cell receptor beta chain derives from a study of shared clonotypes between healthy human individuals. Study conclusions and caveats: Limited genetic and exposure-history diversity came from having few donors. The authors sampled blood alone, and tissue repertoires likely differ.

V was clipped by 4 bases and J by 8 bases, with 14 bases between them. In germline, CDR1 is LNHNV, CDR2 YYDKDF (reference sequence). CDR3 length: 13 amino acids. CD8 cells regarded as naive lacked CD45RO, were positively chosen for CCR7, and omitted terminally differentiated effector memory CD45RA+ cells. Assay: immunoSEQ multiplex PCR; the TCRdb copy retains only in-frame clones and omits some. Here the sample spans around 650,000 clones, roughly 96% being singletons. For this clone: Its antigen is unidentified.

V gene TRBV15 combines with J gene TRBJ1-2, with no clear D. Source material: naive CD8+ T cells sorted from blood. The TCR originated in a woman aged 25 to 39 in good health. CDR3 amino acids: CATSTSLRAGYTF. CDR3 in DNA: TGTGCCACCAGCACCTCTCTTCGCGCGGGCTACACCTTC.